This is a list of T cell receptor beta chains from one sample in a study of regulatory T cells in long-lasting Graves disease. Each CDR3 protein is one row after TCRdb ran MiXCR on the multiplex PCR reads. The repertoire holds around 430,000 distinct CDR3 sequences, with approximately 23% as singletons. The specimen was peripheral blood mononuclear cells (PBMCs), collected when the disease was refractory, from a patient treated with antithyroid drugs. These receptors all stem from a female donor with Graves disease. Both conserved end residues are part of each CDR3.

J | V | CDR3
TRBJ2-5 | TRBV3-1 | CASSQDRGGQTQYF
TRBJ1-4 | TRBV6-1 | CASSDRVGDEKLFF
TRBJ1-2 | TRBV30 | CAWSVQVGYYGYTF
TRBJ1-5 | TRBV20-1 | CSAREQGASMGSNQPQHF
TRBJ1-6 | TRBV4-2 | CASSQDLLGNSPLHF
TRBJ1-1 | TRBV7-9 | CASSPGWALNTEAFF
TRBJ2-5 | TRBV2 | CASSESRTSGQETQYF
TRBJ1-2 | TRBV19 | CASSNGQRPSPEGF
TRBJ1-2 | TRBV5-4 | CASSLAGILGDYGYTF
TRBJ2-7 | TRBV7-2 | CASSVRGGWDEQYF
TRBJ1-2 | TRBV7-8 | CASSLLGQGAIGYTF
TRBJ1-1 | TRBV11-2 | CASSFPLDPLEAFF